This T cell receptor (beta chain) stems from a study of human T cells and chemical hapten exposure (dated by TCRdb to the early 2020s). Regarding the complete study: For sensitization, 2% DPC in acetone was applied to a 2 cm by 2 cm area of upper inner arm skin. Throughout the roughly 23-week study period, patients were also given weekly therapeutic DPC doses on the scalp. Patch testing was performed on the upper back with Finn chambers containing 0.01% DPC, and the patch tests were scored after 6 days according to International Contact Dermatitis Research Group standards. Alopecia areata with under or over 50% scalp involvement, alopecia totalis and alopecia universalis were represented in the patient cohort, which was mostly female. The libraries were sequenced as a pool, and the TCR yield per sample differed mostly because of small variations in library volumes within the pool. This study followed changes in the peripheral blood TCR repertoire in vivo during primary and secondary sensitization of alopecia patients to the hapten diphenylcyclopropenone (DPC). Patient blood was sampled pre-sensitization (week 0) and at 2, 6 and about 24 weeks after DPC sensitization. Approximately 28 alopecia patients provided blood for TCR sequencing at one to four time points (pre-sensitization, 2, 6 and 24 weeks). General study outcomes and caveats: After repeated subsampling, the strength of the expansion versus patch-test correlation and the threshold at which it became significant changed. Compared with pre-sensitization or healthy control sets, expanded TCRs formed significantly more large CDR3 similarity clusters, which is consistent with antigen-driven responses. DPC sensitization did not change how many TCRs were above 1 in 1000 frequency, and no evidence was found of alterations in global repertoire structure. A positive correlation was found between the number of PT1 expanded TCRs and patch test score, with significance reached at thresholds 8, 16 and 32 but not 4. Alopecia, a presumed autoimmune disease, was present in all patients, so the immune response of the patients might differ from that of healthy individuals.

Library construction relied on RACE. The reads were generated on a NextSeq 500. Library preparation attached unique molecular identifiers to individual cDNA molecules for quantitative, reproducible TCR counting. For every blood RNA sample, sequencing covered both the TCR alpha and TCR beta chains. Turning to the authors' computational methods: A median of around 100,000 TCRs per sample was observed, with a range of about 23,224 to 690,600. The Decombinator software suite was used to annotate the V, J and CDR3 of the TCR reads. Every sample was subsampled to the same number of TCRs (28,000) for the PS versus PT1 abundance plots. TCRs were defined as expanded if absent before sensitization and observed at least eight times at the 2-week time point. The public reads were reprocessed in TCRdb via fastp at Q25 and MiXCR, keeping in-frame beta chains. When rows share a CDR3 protein, they turn into one entry using the most common DNA and genes. These V and J calls originate from TCRdb's pipeline instead of the authors' own analysis. A total of about 200,000 distinct CDR3 sequences appear in this sample, approximately 26% of them only once. The top ten constitute 2% to 2.5% of the sample.

In the paper's terms, the time point label means: patch test 3, about 24 weeks after DPC sensitization. The treatment or condition label for this specimen denotes: therapeutic diphenylcyclopropenone sensitization with weekly scalp DPC. At every patch-test visit, the blood draw took place before the patch test was put on. Patients were considered eligible if aged 18 to 70, diagnosed with alopecia and deemed suitable for DPC therapy, and patients were excluded if pregnant. Unfractionated whole blood was collected in Tempus Blood RNA tubes, and total RNA was extracted from that blood. Comment on this clonotype: Its antigen is unknown. No quality values exist for individual bases; no much larger clone is one base distant.

From the cysteine through the phenylalanine, the CDR3 covers 12 amino acids. Only the CDR3 portion is preserved as DNA: 36 bases, with reading frame beginning at the first base. CDR1 SEHNR and CDR2 FQNEAQ were looked up in the germline V gene (reference sequence). The trim is 6 bases for V and 1 base for J, with a gap of 6 bases between the germline ends. The source material was whole blood, sampled in connection with sensitization to the hapten diphenylcyclopropenone (DPC). Here the chain combines TRBV7-9 and TRBJ2-5, with an unclear D gene assignment. The TCR sequence derives from a middle-aged woman with alopecia areata. Some clones in this sample may be carry-over from other donors' samples. The nucleotide sequence is given as TGTGCCAGCAGAAAGAGCCAAGAGACCCAGTACTTC. Its product reads: CASRKSQETQYF. Beyond the CDR3, the reference TRBV7-9 and TRBJ2-5 genes provide the residues; the full variable domain reads: DTGVSQNPRHKITKRGQNVTFRCDPISEHNRLYWYRQTLGQGPEFLTYFQNEAQLEKSRLLSDRFSAERPKGSFSTLEIQRTEQGDSAMYLCASRKSQETQYFGPGTRLLVL.